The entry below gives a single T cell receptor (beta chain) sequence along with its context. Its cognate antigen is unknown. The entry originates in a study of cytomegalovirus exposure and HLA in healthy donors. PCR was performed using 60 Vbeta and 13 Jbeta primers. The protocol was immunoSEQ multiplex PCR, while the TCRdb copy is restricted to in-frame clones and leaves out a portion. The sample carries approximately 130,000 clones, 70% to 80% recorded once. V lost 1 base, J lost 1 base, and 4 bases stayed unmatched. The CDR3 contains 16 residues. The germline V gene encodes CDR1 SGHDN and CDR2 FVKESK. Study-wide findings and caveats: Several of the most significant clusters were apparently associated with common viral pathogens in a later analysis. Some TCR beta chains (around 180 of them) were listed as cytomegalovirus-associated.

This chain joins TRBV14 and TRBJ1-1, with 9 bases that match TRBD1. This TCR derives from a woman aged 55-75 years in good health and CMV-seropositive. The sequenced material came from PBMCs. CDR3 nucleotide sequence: TGTGCCAGCAGCCAAGGGATACAGGGGGCGAACACTGAAGCTTTCTTT. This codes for CASSQGIQGANTEAFF.